This TCR beta chain came from a study of blood T cell repertoires in COVID-19. On the study more broadly: Sites across the United States, Italy and Spain contributed samples from acute and convalescent COVID-19.

This CDR3 has 15 residues. Trimming took 11 bases from V and 3 from J; bases not matched to a gene: 12. Germline CDR1 is SEHNR and CDR2 is FQNEAQ (reference sequence). The method was immunoSEQ multiplex PCR; TCRdb's version includes in-frame clones alone and lacks a portion of them. The sample includes some 200,000 clones, about 85% seen only once; the top ten take around 12%. The genes are TRBV7-9 and TRBJ2-3, with 9 bases matching TRBD2. Sequences were obtained from peripheral blood. The clonotype comes from a woman in her late teens or twenties who had recovered from COVID-19. CDR3 DNA: TGTGCCTGGCGTACTAGCGGGCTTGGAACAGATACGCAGTATTTT. Translating it yields CAWRTSGLGTDTQYF.